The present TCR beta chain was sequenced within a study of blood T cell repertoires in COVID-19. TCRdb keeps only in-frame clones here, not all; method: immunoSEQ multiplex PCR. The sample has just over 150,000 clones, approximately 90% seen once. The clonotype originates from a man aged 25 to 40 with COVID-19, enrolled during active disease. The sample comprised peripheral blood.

The CDR3 here is CAISESGRGVDTQYF. The CDR3 coding sequence is TGTGCCATCAGTGAGTCGGGCAGGGGGGTAGATACGCAGTATTTT. The chain employs TRBV10-3 and TRBJ2-3, with D maybe TRBD1 (7 bases). Germline CDR1 and CDR2: ENHRY and SYGVKD. CDR3 size: 15 residues. The V gene lost 0 bases and the J gene lost 5 bases, with 12 bases spanning the gap.